The clone carrying this T cell receptor (beta chain) was detected a few times. Antigen unknown. Collection of approximately 9.3 milliliters of peripheral blood was performed for each donor. This CDR3 has 13 amino acids. Trimming took off 6 bases at V and 9 bases at J, with 15 bases between the two ends. These data are taken from a study of blood T cells in healthy people across ages. Then a second PCR, running roughly 7 to 11 cycles, was carried out with a sample-barcoded 5' primer and a J-beta primer mix. Sequencing recovered at least 3 million CDR3-containing paired-end reads from each sample. One entry per CDR3 protein results from TCRdb running MiXCR on the 5' RACE reads. The table lists hundreds of thousands of distinct CDR3 sequences, around three fifths of them singletons. Whole-study findings and limits: TCR beta diversity, measured per million T cells, fell in a roughly linear way with age.

Sequenced sample: blood. This receptor was obtained from a man in his forties or fifties in good health. The gene calls are TRBV12-3 or TRBV12-4 and TRBJ2-4; weak D call: TRBD2 (6 bases). For the CDR3, the DNA is TGTGCCAGCAGCCTCGGAGGGGTAGGCATTCAGTACTTC. Its translation: CASSLGGVGIQYF.